A single TCR beta chain is shown here with its context. Its antigen is not known. Per germline, CDR1 SNHLY and CDR2 FYNNEI. V lost 6 bases and J lost 0, with 17 bases in between. The length of the CDR3 is 16 residues. This entry belongs to a study of shared clonotypes between healthy human individuals. About the study: With ages of 18 to 49, the donors were a couple of women and a few men. The study's findings and limits: In four donors, around 5% of naive CD4 clonotypes appeared in common. Generation probabilities of non-shared clonotypes were lower (relative to those shared by all four donors).

Clones were sequenced by immunoSEQ multiplex PCR, and TCRdb holds only the in-frame ones, with some missing. The sample consists of more than 2 million clones, under 97% of them appearing once. The sample taken for sequencing was naive CD4+ T cells sorted from blood. Subset specified: CD45RA+ positively selected. The V and J genes are TRBV2 and TRBJ2-5; tentatively, D is TRBD1 (6 bases). The TCR originated in a man aged 18 to 35 in good health. CDR3 protein: CASSARGAAYQETQYF. CDR3 nucleotide sequence: TGTGCCAGCAGCGCCAGGGGAGCGGCGTACCAAGAGACCCAGTACTTC.